This T cell receptor (beta chain) was retrieved from a study of long-term antiretroviral therapy in people with HIV. For this clone: Its antigen is as yet unknown.

Investigators performed immunoSEQ version v3.0 at survey level. The assay was immunoSEQ multiplex PCR, and TCRdb's table has in-frame clones only and misses some. The sample holds fewer than 15,000 clones, 83% seen once. Germline V lookup: CDR1 SGHVS, CDR2 FQNEAQ. The ends lost 0 bases at V and 1 base at J; junction bases unmatched: 5. This CDR3 spans 16 amino acids. Study-wide points: Within the repertoire, clones expanded before ART were dominant at all time points.

The source material was unsorted PBMCs, sampled 3.4 years after starting antiretroviral therapy. This receptor was obtained from a man between 40 and 49 years old with HIV. This chain joins TRBV7-8 and TRBJ2-7; the match to TRBD2 covers 8 bases. The CDR3 region is CASSLAGLGASYEQYF. The CDR3 DNA reads as TGTGCCAGCAGCTTAGCGGGACTAGGAGCGTCCTACGAGCAGTACTTC.